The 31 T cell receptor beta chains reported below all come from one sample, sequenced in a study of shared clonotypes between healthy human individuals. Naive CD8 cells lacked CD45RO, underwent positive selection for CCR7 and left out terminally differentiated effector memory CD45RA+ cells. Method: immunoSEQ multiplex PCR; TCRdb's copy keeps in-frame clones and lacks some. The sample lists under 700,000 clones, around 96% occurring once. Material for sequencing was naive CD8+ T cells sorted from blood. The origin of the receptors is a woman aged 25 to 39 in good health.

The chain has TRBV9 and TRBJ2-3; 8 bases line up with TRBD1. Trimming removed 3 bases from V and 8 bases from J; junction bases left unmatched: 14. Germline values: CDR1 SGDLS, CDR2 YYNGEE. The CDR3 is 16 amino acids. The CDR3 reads CASSAFSGGPGGTQYF. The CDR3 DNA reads TGTGCCAGCAGCGCCTTTTCAGGGGGCCCCGGGGGTACGCAGTATTTT. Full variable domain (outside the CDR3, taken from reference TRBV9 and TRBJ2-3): DSGVTQTPKHLITATGQRVTLRCSPRSGDLSVYWYQQSLDQGLQFLIQYYNGEERAKGNILERFSAQQFPDLHSELNLSSLELGDSALYFCASSAFSGGPGGTQYFGPGTRLTVL.

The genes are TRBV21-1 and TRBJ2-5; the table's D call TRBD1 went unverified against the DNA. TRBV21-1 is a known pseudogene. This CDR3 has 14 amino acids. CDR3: CASSPSSHRETQYF. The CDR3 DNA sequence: TGTGCCAGCAGCCCTTCATCACACAGGGAGACCCAGTACTTC.

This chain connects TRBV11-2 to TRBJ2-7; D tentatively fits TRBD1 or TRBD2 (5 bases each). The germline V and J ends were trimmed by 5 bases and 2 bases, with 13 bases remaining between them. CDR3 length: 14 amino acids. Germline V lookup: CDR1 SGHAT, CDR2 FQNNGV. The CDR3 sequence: CASSPTGAPYEQYF. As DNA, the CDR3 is TGTGCCAGCAGCCCAACCGGGGCTCCCTACGAGCAGTACTTC.

The CDR3 coding sequence is TGTGCCTGGAGTGTGGGTTCAGGCAATCAGCCCCAGCATTTT. Translating gives CAWSVGSGNQPQHF. The chain combines TRBV30 with TRBJ1-5; D unresolved. Germline CDR1 GTSNPN, CDR2 SVGIG (reference sequence). The V end lost 0 bases, the J end lost 2 bases, and 8 bases lay between the germline ends. The CDR3 sequence is 14 residues long. The variable domain in full, completed from reference TRBV30 and TRBJ1-5, reads SQTIHQWPATLVQPVGSPLSLECTVEGTSNPNLYWYRQAAGRGLQLLFYSVGIGQISSEVPQNLSASRPQDRQFILSSKKLLLSDSGFYLCAWSVGSGNQPQHFGDGTRLSIL.

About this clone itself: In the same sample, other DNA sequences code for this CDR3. The DNA of the CDR3 is TGTGCCAGCAGCGTAGCCGGGACTGGGGCCAACGTCCTGACTTTC. It encodes CASSVAGTGANVLTF. The chain employs TRBV9 and TRBJ2-6; perhaps TRBD2 as D (5 bases). V was clipped by 0 bases and J by 2 bases, with 6 bases between them. Germline CDR1 and CDR2: SGDLS and YYNGEE. The CDR3 loop spans 15 amino acids.

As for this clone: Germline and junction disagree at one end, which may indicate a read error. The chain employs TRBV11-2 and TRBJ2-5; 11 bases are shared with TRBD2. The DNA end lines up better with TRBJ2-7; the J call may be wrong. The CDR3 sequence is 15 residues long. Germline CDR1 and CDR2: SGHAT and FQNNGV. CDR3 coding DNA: TGTGCCAGCAGCCCACTAGCGGGAGTCTCCCACGAGCAGTACTTC. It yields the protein CASSPLAGVSHEQYF.

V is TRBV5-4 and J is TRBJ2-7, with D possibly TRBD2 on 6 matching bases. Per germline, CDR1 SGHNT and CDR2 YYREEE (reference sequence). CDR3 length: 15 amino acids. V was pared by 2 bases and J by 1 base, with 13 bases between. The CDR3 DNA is TGTGCCAGCAGCTTTTCGCGGGGATTATCCTACGAGCAGTACTTC. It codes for CASSFSRGLSYEQYF.

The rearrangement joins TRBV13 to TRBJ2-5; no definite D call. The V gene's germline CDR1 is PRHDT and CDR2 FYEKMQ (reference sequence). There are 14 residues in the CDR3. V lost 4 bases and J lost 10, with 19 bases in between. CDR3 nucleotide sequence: TGTGCCAGCAGCTCACTTGACGGCGAGTCTATCCAGTACTTC. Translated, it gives CASSSLDGESIQYF.

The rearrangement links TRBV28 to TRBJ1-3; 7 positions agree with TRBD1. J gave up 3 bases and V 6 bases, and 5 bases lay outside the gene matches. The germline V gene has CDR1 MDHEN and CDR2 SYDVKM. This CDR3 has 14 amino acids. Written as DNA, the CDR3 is TGTGCCAGCAGCCCGCGGGACAGTGGAAACACCATATATTTT. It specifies CASSPRDSGNTIYF. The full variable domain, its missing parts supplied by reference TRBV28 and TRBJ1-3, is DVKVTQSSRYLVKRTGEKVFLECVQDMDHENMFWYRQDPGLGLRLIYFSYDVKMKEKGDIPEGYSVSREKKERFSLILESASTNQTSMYLCASSPRDSGNTIYFGEGSWLTVV.

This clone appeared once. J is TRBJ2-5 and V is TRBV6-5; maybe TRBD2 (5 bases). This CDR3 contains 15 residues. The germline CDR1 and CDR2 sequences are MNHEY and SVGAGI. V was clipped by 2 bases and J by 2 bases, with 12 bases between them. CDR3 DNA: TGTGCCAGCAGTTACCGGAGGAAGGCTCAAGAGACCCAGTACTTC. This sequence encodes CASSYRRKAQETQYF.

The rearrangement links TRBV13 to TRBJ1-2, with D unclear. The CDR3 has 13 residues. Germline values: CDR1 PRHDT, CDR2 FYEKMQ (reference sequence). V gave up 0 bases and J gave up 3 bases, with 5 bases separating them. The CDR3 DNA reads TGTGCCAGCAGCTTAGGGGGCGACTATGGCTACACCTTC. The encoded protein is CASSLGGDYGYTF.

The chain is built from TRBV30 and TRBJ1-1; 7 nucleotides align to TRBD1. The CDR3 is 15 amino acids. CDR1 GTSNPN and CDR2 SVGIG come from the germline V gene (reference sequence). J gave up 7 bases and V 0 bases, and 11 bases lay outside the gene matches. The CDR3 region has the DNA TGTGCCTGGAGTGTACAGGGAGGAAGGGGGCTTGAAGCTTTCTTT. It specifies CAWSVQGGRGLEAFF.

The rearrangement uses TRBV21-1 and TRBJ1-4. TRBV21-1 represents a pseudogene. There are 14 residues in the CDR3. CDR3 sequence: CASSKGGENEKLFF. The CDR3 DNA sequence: TGTGCCAGCAGCAAAGGGGGTGAAAATGAAAAACTGTTTTTT.

The CDR3 reads CASSRNSYNEQFF. The CDR3 nucleotides are TGTGCCAGCAGTCGGAATTCCTACAATGAGCAGTTCTTC. The rearrangement joins TRBV27 to TRBJ2-1; D remains unclear. CDR3 length equals 13 residues. V was clipped by 5 bases and J by 1 base, with 6 bases between them. Per germline, CDR1 MNHEY and CDR2 SMNVEV (reference sequence).

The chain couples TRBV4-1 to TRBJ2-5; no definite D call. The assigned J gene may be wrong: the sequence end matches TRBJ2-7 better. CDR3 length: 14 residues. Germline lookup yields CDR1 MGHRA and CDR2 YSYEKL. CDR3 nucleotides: TGCGCCAGCAGCCAAGGCCAGTTTACCTACGAGCAGTACTTC. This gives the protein CASSQGQFTYEQYF.

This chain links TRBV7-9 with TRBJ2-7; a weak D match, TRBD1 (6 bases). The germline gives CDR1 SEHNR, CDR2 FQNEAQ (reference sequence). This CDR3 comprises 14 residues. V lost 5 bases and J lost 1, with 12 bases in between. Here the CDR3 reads CASSPDSPSYEQYF. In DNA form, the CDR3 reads TGTGCCAGCAGCCCGGACAGTCCGTCCTACGAGCAGTACTTC.

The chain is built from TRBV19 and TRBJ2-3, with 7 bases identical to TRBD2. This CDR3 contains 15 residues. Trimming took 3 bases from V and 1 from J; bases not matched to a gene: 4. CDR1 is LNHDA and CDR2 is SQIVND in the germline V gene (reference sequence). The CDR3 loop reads CASSILGGGTDTQYF. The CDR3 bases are TGTGCCAGTAGTATTTTGGGAGGGGGCACAGATACGCAGTATTTT.

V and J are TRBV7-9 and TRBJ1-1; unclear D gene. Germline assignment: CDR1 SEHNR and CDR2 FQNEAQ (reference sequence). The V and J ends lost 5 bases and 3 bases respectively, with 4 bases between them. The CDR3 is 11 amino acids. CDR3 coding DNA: TGTGCCAGCAGCCAGGACACTGAAGCTTTCTTT. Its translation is CASSQDTEAFF.

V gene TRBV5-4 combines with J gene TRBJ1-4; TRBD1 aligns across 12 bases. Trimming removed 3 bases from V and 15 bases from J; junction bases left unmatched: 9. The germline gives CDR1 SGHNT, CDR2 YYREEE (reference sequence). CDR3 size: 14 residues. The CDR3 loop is CASSSRDRGREVFF. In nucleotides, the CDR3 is TGTGCCAGCAGCTCGCGGGACAGGGGGCGTGAGGTGTTTTTT.

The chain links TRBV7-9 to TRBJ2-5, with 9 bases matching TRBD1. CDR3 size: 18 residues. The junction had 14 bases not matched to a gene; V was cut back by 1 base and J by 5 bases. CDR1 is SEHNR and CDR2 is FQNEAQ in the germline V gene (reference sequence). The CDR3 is CASSLEGTGMLLVETQYF. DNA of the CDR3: TGTGCCAGCAGCTTAGAGGGGACAGGGATGCTCCTTGTTGAGACCCAGTACTTC.

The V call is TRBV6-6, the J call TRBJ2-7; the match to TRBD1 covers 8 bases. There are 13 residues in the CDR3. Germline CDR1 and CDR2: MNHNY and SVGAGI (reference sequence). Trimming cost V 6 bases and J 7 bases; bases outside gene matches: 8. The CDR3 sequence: CASSLGQGGEQYF. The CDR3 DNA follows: TGTGCCAGCAGCCTCGGACAGGGAGGAGAGCAGTACTTC.

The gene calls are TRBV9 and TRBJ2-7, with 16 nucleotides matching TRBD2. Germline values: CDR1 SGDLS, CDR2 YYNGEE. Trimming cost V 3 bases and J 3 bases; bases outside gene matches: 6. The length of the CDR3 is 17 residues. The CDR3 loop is CASSAGLAGGPNYEQYF. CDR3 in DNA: TGTGCCAGCAGCGCGGGACTAGCGGGAGGGCCGAACTACGAGCAGTACTTC.

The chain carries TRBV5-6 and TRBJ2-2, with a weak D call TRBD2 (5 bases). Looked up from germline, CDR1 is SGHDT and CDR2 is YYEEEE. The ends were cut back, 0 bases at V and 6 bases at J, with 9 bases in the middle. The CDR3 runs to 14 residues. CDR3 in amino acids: CASSLGTSSGELFF. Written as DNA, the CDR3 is TGTGCCAGCAGCTTGGGGACTTCGTCCGGGGAGCTGTTTTTT.

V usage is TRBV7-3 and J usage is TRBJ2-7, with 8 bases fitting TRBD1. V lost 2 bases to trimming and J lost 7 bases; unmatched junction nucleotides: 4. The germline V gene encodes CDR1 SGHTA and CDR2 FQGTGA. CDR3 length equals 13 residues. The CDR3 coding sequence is TGTGCCAGCAGCTTATCTTGGGACAGGGAGCAGTACTTC. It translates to CASSLSWDREQYF.

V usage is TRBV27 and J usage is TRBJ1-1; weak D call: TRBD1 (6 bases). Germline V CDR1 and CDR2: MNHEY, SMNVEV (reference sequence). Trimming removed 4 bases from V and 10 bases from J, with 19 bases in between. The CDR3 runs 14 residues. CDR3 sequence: CASSSDLQGLRAFF. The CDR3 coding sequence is TGTGCCAGCAGTTCAGACTTACAGGGATTAAGAGCTTTCTTT.

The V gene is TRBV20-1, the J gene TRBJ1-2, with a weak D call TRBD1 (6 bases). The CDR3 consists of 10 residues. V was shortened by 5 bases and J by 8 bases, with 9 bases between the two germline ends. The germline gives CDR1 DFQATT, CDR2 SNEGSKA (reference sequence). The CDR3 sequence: CSAAGVGYTF. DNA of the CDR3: TGCAGTGCTGCAGGGGTCGGCTACACCTTC.

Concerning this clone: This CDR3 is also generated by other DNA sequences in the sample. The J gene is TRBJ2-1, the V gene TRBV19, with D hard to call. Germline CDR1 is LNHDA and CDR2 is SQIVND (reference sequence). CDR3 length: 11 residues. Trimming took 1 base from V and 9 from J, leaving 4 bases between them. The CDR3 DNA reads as TGTGCCAGTAGTATAGGGGGTGAGCAGTTCTTC. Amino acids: CASSIGGEQFF.

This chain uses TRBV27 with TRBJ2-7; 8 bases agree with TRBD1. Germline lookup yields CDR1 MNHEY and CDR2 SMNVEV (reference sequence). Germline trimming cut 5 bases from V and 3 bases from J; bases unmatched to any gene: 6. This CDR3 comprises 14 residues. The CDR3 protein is CASSPIDRGYEQYF. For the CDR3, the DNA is TGTGCCAGCAGTCCCATTGACAGGGGCTACGAGCAGTACTTC.

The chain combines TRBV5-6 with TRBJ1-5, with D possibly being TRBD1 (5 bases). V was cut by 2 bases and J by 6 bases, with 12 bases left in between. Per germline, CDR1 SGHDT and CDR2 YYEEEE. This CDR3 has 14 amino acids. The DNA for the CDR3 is TGTGCCAGCAGCTTCTCGGGGAGGGGTCAGCCCCAGCATTTT. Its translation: CASSFSGRGQPQHF.

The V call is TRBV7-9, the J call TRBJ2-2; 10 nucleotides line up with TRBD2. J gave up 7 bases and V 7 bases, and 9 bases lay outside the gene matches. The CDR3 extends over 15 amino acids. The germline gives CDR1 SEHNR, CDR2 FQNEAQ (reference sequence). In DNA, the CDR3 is TGTGCCAGCAACCCTAGCGGGAGCTTGAACGGGGAGCTGTTTTTT. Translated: CASNPSGSLNGELFF. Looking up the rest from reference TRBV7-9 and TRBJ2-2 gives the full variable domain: DTGVSQNPRHKITKRGQNVTFRCDPISEHNRLYWYRQTLGQGPEFLTYFQNEAQLEKSRLLSDRFSAERPKGSFSTLEIQRTEQGDSAMYLCASNPSGSLNGELFFGEGSRLTVL.

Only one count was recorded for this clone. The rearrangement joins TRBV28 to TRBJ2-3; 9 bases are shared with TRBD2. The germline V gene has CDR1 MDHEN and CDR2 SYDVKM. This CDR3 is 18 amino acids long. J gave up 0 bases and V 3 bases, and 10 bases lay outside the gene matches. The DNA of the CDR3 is TGTGCCAGCAGTTTCCTCACTAGCGGGCGATTTAGCACAGATACGCAGTATTTT. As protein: CASSFLTSGRFSTDTQYF.